The 21 T cell receptor beta chains given below trace back to one sample, sequenced in a study of T cells after yellow fever vaccination. One entry per CDR3 protein, called by TCRdb with MiXCR from the 5' RACE reads. The profile covers 250,000 to 300,000 distinct CDR3 sequences, with 5.2% appearing a single time and 2.5% to 4% taken by the ten largest. The sequenced sample was CD4+ T cells sorted from PBMCs, obtained on the day of the yellow fever booster vaccination. The receptors here all came from a man younger than 35 who received the YFV17D yellow fever vaccine.

This clonotype was observed a few times. The J gene is TRBJ2-1, the V gene TRBV7-3; a possible D gene is TRBD1 (6 bases). CDR3 length equals 13 residues. Germline lookup yields CDR1 SGHTA and CDR2 FQGTGA. The ends were cut back, 5 bases at V and 5 bases at J, with 10 bases in the middle. CDR3 nucleotides: TGTGCCAGCAGCACCACAGGGAACAATGAGCAGTTCTTC. Encoded protein: CASSTTGNNEQFF.

The gene calls are TRBV4-1 and TRBJ2-3, with D unresolved. Looked up from germline, CDR1 is MGHRA and CDR2 is YSYEKL. This CDR3 has 16 residues. The V and J ends lost 1 base and 0 bases respectively, with 11 bases between them. CDR3 loop: CASSQGPGRSTDTQYF. As DNA, the CDR3 is TGCGCCAGCAGCCAAGGTCCAGGCCGAAGCACAGATACGCAGTATTTT.

This clonotype was seen at least ten times. This chain uses TRBV4-1 with TRBJ2-5, with 7 positions matching TRBD1. The V gene's germline CDR1 is MGHRA and CDR2 YSYEKL. The CDR3 totals 15 residues. Germline trimming cut 2 bases from V and 2 bases from J; bases unmatched to any gene: 5. CDR3 bases: TGCGCCAGCAGCCAAATTAGACAGGGACAAGAGACCCAGTACTTC. Its translation: CASSQIRQGQETQYF.

The chain links TRBV11-3 to TRBJ2-3; D is possibly TRBD1 (6 bases). The CDR3 contains 17 residues. With 3 bases removed from V and 1 base from J, the gap between germline ends came to 17 bases. Germline CDR1 and CDR2: SGHNT and YENEEA. CDR3 DNA sequence: TGTGCCAGCAGCTTTTTTCTCCTGGGACACTGCACAGATACGCAGTATTTT. It translates to CASSFFLLGHCTDTQYF.

In its sample, this clonotype was seen many times. This sequence joins TRBV12-3 or TRBV12-4 and TRBJ1-1, with D unresolved. The V gene lost 3 bases and the J gene lost 5 bases, with 10 bases spanning the gap. The CDR3 covers 13 residues. The CDR3 sequence is CASSFRVGTEAFF. CDR3 sequence (DNA): TGTGCCAGCAGTTTCCGGGTAGGGACTGAAGCTTTCTTT.

This clonotype was counted between two and nine times. This chain uses TRBV18 with TRBJ1-4; no firm D call. The CDR3 loop spans 17 amino acids. Trimming left V 4 bases short and J 8 bases short, with 23 bases between. Germline V gene data show CDR1 as KGHSH and CDR2 as LQKENI. The CDR3 loop reads CASSHNDPGGLVEKLFF. CDR3 sequence (DNA): TGTGCCAGCTCACATAATGACCCCGGAGGTTTAGTGGAAAAACTGTTTTTT.

This clonotype showed up many times. The chain recombines TRBV20-1 with TRBJ2-2; D ambiguous. The V end was cut by 0 bases, the J end by 4 bases, with 9 bases between. There are 14 residues in the CDR3. Germline-derived CDR1 and CDR2 are DFQATT and SNEGSKA (reference sequence). This CDR3 is CSARDQHGTGELFF. Written as DNA, the CDR3 is TGCAGTGCTAGAGATCAGCATGGCACCGGGGAGCTGTTTTTT.

The rearrangement links TRBV12-3 or TRBV12-4 to TRBJ2-3; D gene ambiguous. CDR3 length: 13 amino acids. V was trimmed by 5 bases and J by 1 base, leaving 7 bases between them. The CDR3 region is CASSTLGTDTQYF. CDR3 sequence (DNA): TGTGCCAGCAGTACCTTGGGCACAGATACGCAGTATTTT.

V gene TRBV5-5 combines with J gene TRBJ1-6, with 11 bases lining up with TRBD1. The CDR3 has 17 residues. Looked up from germline, CDR1 is SGHKS and CDR2 is YYEKEE (reference sequence). With 4 bases clipped from V and 6 bases from J, the junction kept 9 bases outside the gene matches. CDR3: CASSTDRGRKLNSPLHF. The CDR3 DNA reads TGTGCCAGCAGCACGGACAGGGGGCGGAAGCTTAATTCACCCCTCCACTTT.

This clonotype came up many times. This CDR3 is missing its conserved last phenylalanine or tryptophan, likely due to a read error. The DNA is left out, because the CDR3 cannot be placed on it with certainty; the CDR3 is given as TCRdb lists it. The chain carries TRBV6-2 or TRBV6-3 and TRBJ1-1; the D segment call TRBD1 is taken from the table without a DNA check. CDR1 and CDR2 (germline): MNHEY, SVGEGT. The CDR3 comprises 11 residues, both ends counted. CDR3 loop: CATTTGPCFKV.

The chain employs TRBV11-2 and TRBJ2-3; perhaps TRBD2 as D (6 bases). Per the germline V gene, CDR1 is SGHAT and CDR2 is FQNNGV. The germline V and J ends were trimmed by 3 bases and 4 bases, with 14 bases remaining between them. This CDR3 is 15 amino acids long. This chain's CDR3 is CASSFRGNIADTQYF. CDR3 in DNA: TGTGCCAGCAGCTTTCGGGGGAATATCGCAGATACGCAGTATTTT. Looking up the rest from reference TRBV11-2 and TRBJ2-3 gives the full variable domain: EAGVAQSPRYKIIEKRQSVAFWCNPISGHATLYWYQQILGQGPKLLIQFQNNGVVDDSQLPKDRFSAERLKGVDSTLKIQPAKLEDSAVYLCASSFRGNIADTQYFGPGTRLTVL.

V usage is TRBV14 and J usage is TRBJ2-7; 7 bases are shared with TRBD2. The V gene end was trimmed by 7 bases and the J gene end by 5 bases; junction bases not matched to a gene: 17. The CDR3 is 16 residues long. From germline, CDR1 is SGHDN and CDR2 FVKESK. CDR3 region: CASNPLGGDPGNEQYF. The CDR3 nucleotides are TGTGCCAGCAACCCCCTGGGGGGGGACCCTGGGAACGAGCAGTACTTC. The full variable domain, in which reference TRBV14 and TRBJ2-7 provide the parts outside the CDR3, is EAGVTQFPSHSVIEKGQTVTLRCDPISGHDNLYWYRRVMGKEIKFLLHFVKESKQDESGMPNNRFLAERTGGTYSTLKVQPAELEDSGVYFCASNPLGGDPGNEQYFGPGTRLTVT.

This clonotype has more than one count but fewer than ten. One junction end disagrees with the germline gene, perhaps due to a read error. The rearrangement joins TRBV2 to TRBJ2-1; D is uncertain. This CDR3 is built from 13 residues. Per germline, CDR1 SNHLY and CDR2 FYNNEI. The DNA for the CDR3 is TGTGCCAGCAGTCCTCTTCATGACAAGGGTCCGATCTTC. Translation gives CASSPLHDKGPIF. The full variable domain, its missing parts supplied by reference TRBV2 and TRBJ2-1, is EPEVTQTPSHQVTQMGQEVILRCVPISNHLYFYWYRQILGQKVEFLVSFYNNEISEKSEIFDDQFSVERPDGSNFTLKIRSTKLEDSAMYFCASSPLHDKGPIFGPGTRLTVL.

There are many counts of this clonotype. The CDR3, as DNA: TGTGCCAGCAGTCCCACGGGGGTTCCCCTAAATTCACCCCTCCACTTT. Residues: CASSPTGVPLNSPLHF. This chain joins TRBV7-8 and TRBJ1-6, with D possibly being TRBD1 (5 bases). Trimming pared 6 bases from V and 7 bases from J, leaving 19 bases between. Germline V gives CDR1 SGHVS, CDR2 FQNEAQ. This CDR3 region has 16 residues.

This sequence joins TRBV11-3 and TRBJ2-1; unclear D gene. Per the germline V gene, CDR1 is SGHNT and CDR2 is YENEEA. This CDR3 is built from 13 residues. The V gene lost 4 bases and the J gene lost 5 bases, with 9 bases spanning the gap. The CDR3 spells CASSSARDNEQFF. As DNA, the CDR3 is TGTGCCAGCAGCTCCGCCCGGGACAATGAGCAGTTCTTC.

V is TRBV25-1 and J is TRBJ1-6, with a weak D call TRBD1 (5 bases). Germline CDR1 reads MGHDK; CDR2 reads SYGVNS. V lost 7 bases, J lost 10 bases, and 17 bases lay in between. This CDR3 is built from 14 residues. CDR3 protein: CASNLGPRESPLHF. The CDR3 DNA follows: TGTGCCAGCAACCTAGGGCCCAGGGAATCACCCCTCCACTTT.

The chain carries TRBV7-3 and TRBJ2-5; D may be TRBD2 (6 bases). Trimming removed 2 bases from V and 4 bases from J, with 17 bases in between. Germline V gene data show CDR1 as SGHTA and CDR2 as FQGTGA. The CDR3 extends over 16 amino acids. CDR3 region: CASSLVGGGTGETQYF. The CDR3 nucleotides are TGTGCCAGCAGCTTAGTGGGCGGAGGGACTGGAGAGACCCAGTACTTC. The full variable domain, completed using reference TRBV7-3 and TRBJ2-5, is GAGVSQTPSNKVTEKGKYVELRCDPISGHTALYWYRQSLGQGPEFLIYFQGTGAADDSGLPNDRFFAVRPEGSVSTLKIQRTERGDSAVYLCASSLVGGGTGETQYFGPGTRLLVL.

The chain couples TRBV18 to TRBJ2-7, with 7 nucleotides matching TRBD1. This CDR3 has 15 amino acids. Germline CDR1 KGHSH, CDR2 LQKENI. V trimming: 0 bases; J trimming: 1 base; junction bases outside the gene matches: 3. CDR3 nucleotides: TGTGCCAGCTCACCACCTTGGGACAGATCCTACGAGCAGTACTTC. Its translation: CASSPPWDRSYEQYF.

This clonotype was recorded a few times. The J gene is TRBJ2-3, the V gene TRBV24-1, with 10 nucleotides matching TRBD1. V shed 4 bases, J shed 2 bases, and the junction held 8 bases outside the gene matches. CDR3 size: 17 residues. The V gene's germline CDR1 is KGHDR and CDR2 SFDVKD. Written as DNA, the CDR3 is TGTGCCACCAGTGACTCCGCCGGGACAGGGGACACAGATACGCAGTATTTT. Amino acids: CATSDSAGTGDTDTQYF.

This clonotype turned up a few times. The J gene is TRBJ2-1, the V gene TRBV18, with 9 bases lining up with TRBD1. In germline, CDR1 is KGHSH, CDR2 LQKENI. With 0 bases clipped from V and 9 bases from J, the junction kept 6 bases outside the gene matches. This CDR3 comprises 15 residues. The CDR3 DNA reads TGTGCCAGCTCACCACCGGGGACAGGGTCGATTGAGCAGTTCTTC. This gives the protein CASSPPGTGSIEQFF. The variable domain in full, completed from reference TRBV18 and TRBJ2-1, reads NAGVMQNPRHLVRRRGQEARLRCSPMKGHSHVYWYRQLPEEGLKFMVYLQKENIIDESGMPKERFSAEFPKEGPSILRIQQVVRGDSAAYFCASSPPGTGSIEQFFGPGTRLTVL.

This clonotype came up a few times. The V gene is TRBV20-1, the J gene TRBJ1-5; possible D gene TRBD1, 6 bases. In germline, CDR1 is DFQATT, CDR2 SNEGSKA (reference sequence). V gave up 3 bases and J gave up 4 bases, with 13 bases separating them. This CDR3 contains 14 residues. The CDR3 region has the DNA TGCAGTGCTAGTTCGGGGGCGGCTAATCAGCCCCAGCATTTT. Its translation: CSASSGAANQPQHF.